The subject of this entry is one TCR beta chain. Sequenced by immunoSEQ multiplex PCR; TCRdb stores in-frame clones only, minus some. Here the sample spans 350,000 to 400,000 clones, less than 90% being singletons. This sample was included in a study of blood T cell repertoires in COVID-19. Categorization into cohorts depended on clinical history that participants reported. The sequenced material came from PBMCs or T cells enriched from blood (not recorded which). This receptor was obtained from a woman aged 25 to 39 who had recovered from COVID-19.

The CDR3 coding sequence is TGCGCCAGCAGCTTGGATGGACAGGGGAGTTACGGCTACACCTTC. Encoded protein: CASSLDGQGSYGYTF. V gene TRBV5-1 combines with J gene TRBJ1-2; 9 nucleotides align to TRBD1. This CDR3 region has 15 residues. V was pared by 0 bases and J by 8 bases, with 8 bases of the junction left unmatched. Germline lookup yields CDR1 SGHRS and CDR2 YFSETQ.